A single sample is the source of the 13 T cell receptor beta chains below, sequenced in a study of beta chain features in type 1 diabetes. Their antigen targets remain unknown. Expressed TCRB transcripts were sequenced because the isolated RNA had all been reverse transcribed beforehand. Clones were read by immunoSEQ multiplex PCR, and TCRdb kept only the in-frame ones, dropping some. The sample carries about 150,000 clones, over 9% recorded once. Notes on the study in general: Moderate but significant shortening of TCRB CDR3s was recorded in all four CD4+ subsets from Type 1 diabetes patients.

The sample taken for sequencing was central memory CD4+ T cells from blood. These receptors came from a man aged 25 to 40 with type 1 diabetes.

This chain uses TRBV7-9 with TRBJ2-7; maybe TRBD1 (6 bases). The germline gives CDR1 SEHNR, CDR2 FQNEAQ (reference sequence). Trimming took 5 bases from V and 0 from J, leaving 11 bases between them. The length of the CDR3 is 14 residues. CDR3 DNA: TGTGCCAGCAGCGCCAGACAGGACTCCTACGAGCAGTACTTC. Protein: CASSARQDSYEQYF.

The chain recombines TRBV19 with TRBJ2-1; maybe TRBD2 (6 bases). The germline gives CDR1 LNHDA, CDR2 SQIVND (reference sequence). Trimming shortened V by 3 bases and J by 0 bases, and 12 bases separated the two germline ends. This CDR3 comprises 16 residues. CDR3 loop: CASSMISGNSYNEQFF. The CDR3 DNA sequence: TGTGCCAGTAGTATGATTAGCGGAAACTCCTACAATGAGCAGTTCTTC.

The J gene is TRBJ1-4, the V gene TRBV18; 10 positions agree with TRBD1. CDR1 and CDR2 from the germline V gene are KGHSH and LQKENI. This CDR3 spans 17 amino acids. V lost 2 bases to trimming and J lost 2 bases; unmatched junction nucleotides: 5. The CDR3 sequence is CASSPTRDRGTNEKLFF. CDR3 DNA: TGTGCCAGCTCACCAACCCGGGACAGGGGCACTAATGAAAAACTGTTTTTT. Full variable domain (remainder filled in from reference TRBV18 and TRBJ1-4): NAGVMQNPRHLVRRRGQEARLRCSPMKGHSHVYWYRQLPEEGLKFMVYLQKENIIDESGMPKERFSAEFPKEGPSILRIQQVVRGDSAAYFCASSPTRDRGTNEKLFFGSGTQLSVL.

In its sample, this clone was seen a few times. The chain uses TRBV29-1 and TRBJ1-1; no clear D. V gave up 4 bases and J gave up 4 bases, with 22 bases separating them. Germline V gene sequence: CDR1 SQVTM, CDR2 ANQGSEA. The CDR3 is made up of 16 amino acids. The CDR3 sequence is CSVAAGWGMVATEAFF. As DNA, the CDR3 is TGCAGCGTTGCCGCGGGGTGGGGAATGGTGGCCACTGAAGCTTTCTTT.

The rearrangement links TRBV18 to TRBJ2-7, with 11 bases matching TRBD2. Unmatched junction bases numbered 2, after V lost 2 bases and J lost 5 bases. This CDR3 is built from 14 residues. Germline assignment: CDR1 KGHSH and CDR2 LQKENI. CDR3: CASSPTSGSDEQYF. The CDR3 DNA reads TGTGCCAGCTCACCAACTAGCGGGAGCGACGAGCAGTACTTC. Full variable domain (remainder filled in from reference TRBV18 and TRBJ2-7): NAGVMQNPRHLVRRRGQEARLRCSPMKGHSHVYWYRQLPEEGLKFMVYLQKENIIDESGMPKERFSAEFPKEGPSILRIQQVVRGDSAAYFCASSPTSGSDEQYFGPGTRLTVT.

There are a few counts of this clone. The rearrangement uses TRBV7-2 and TRBJ2-2, with a weak D call TRBD1 (6 bases). V lost 4 bases and J 6 bases, leaving 12 bases between the germline ends. Germline lookup yields CDR1 SGHTA and CDR2 FQGNSA. This CDR3 contains 14 residues. CDR3 DNA: TGTGCCAGCAGCTCCCTGTACAGGGCCGGGGAGCTGTTTTTT. Translated: CASSSLYRAGELFF.

This clone was seen only a few times. V gene TRBV27 combines with J gene TRBJ1-3, with D possibly TRBD1 on 5 matching bases. Germline values: CDR1 MNHEY, CDR2 SMNVEV (reference sequence). There are 15 residues in the CDR3. Between the trimmed V and J ends, which lost 5 bases and 0 bases, there was a span of 11 bases. The CDR3 coding sequence is TGTGCCAGCAGTGAATTCACAGGCTCTGGAAACACCATATATTTT. Translation gives CASSEFTGSGNTIYF.

The CDR3 DNA is TGTGCCAGCAGCTTGGCCGGACTAGTGAATGAGCAGTTCTTC. It yields the protein CASSLAGLVNEQFF. V is TRBV5-6 and J is TRBJ2-1, with TRBD2 matching 7 bases. Losses at the gene ends were 0 bases for V and 7 bases for J; bases not matched to a gene: 4. The germline V gene encodes CDR1 SGHDT and CDR2 YYEEEE. The CDR3 runs to 14 residues.

This clone was counted at least ten times. The chain links TRBV2 to TRBJ1-2, with TRBD1 identical over 9 bases. Losses at the gene ends were 8 bases for V and 7 bases for J; bases not matched to a gene: 8. From germline, CDR1 is SNHLY and CDR2 FYNNEI. The CDR3 consists of 13 residues. This CDR3 reads CASVRQGVSGYTF. In DNA, the CDR3 is TGTGCCAGCGTTAGACAGGGGGTCAGTGGCTACACCTTC.

This clone was seen a single time. The genes are TRBV7-2 and TRBJ2-7; possibly TRBD2 for D (5 bases). The CDR3 runs to 14 residues. Germline CDR1 reads SGHTA; CDR2 reads FQGNSA. V dropped 3 bases and J dropped 6 bases, with 15 bases sitting between them. The DNA of the CDR3 is TGTGCCAGCAGCTTTTTGAGGGAGCAAAGCGAGCAGTACTTC. The encoded protein is CASSFLREQSEQYF.

This clone was seen only a few times. The sample carries other DNA sequences with the same CDR3. The chain is built from TRBV30 and TRBJ2-4; possibly TRBD1 for D (5 bases). The CDR3 is 12 residues long. Trimming left V 3 bases short and J 6 bases short, with 9 bases between. CDR1 is GTSNPN, CDR2 SVGIG, per germline (reference sequence). Here the CDR3 reads CAWSPGLNIQYF. CDR3 sequence (DNA): TGTGCCTGGAGCCCAGGGCTAAACATTCAGTACTTC.

This clone was counted a few times. The J gene is TRBJ1-1, the V gene TRBV7-9; D ambiguous. The V end was cut by 0 bases, the J end by 4 bases, with 12 bases between. The CDR3 has 15 amino acids. Germline CDR1 is SEHNR and CDR2 is FQNEAQ (reference sequence). The CDR3 DNA reads as TGTGCCAGCAGCTTAGCTGGGGTTGCGGGCACTGAAGCTTTCTTT. Translated, it gives CASSLAGVAGTEAFF.

The chain recombines TRBV30 with TRBJ2-1; TRBD2 is a possible D gene (5 bases). CDR1 is GTSNPN, CDR2 SVGIG, per germline (reference sequence). This CDR3 spans 15 amino acids. V lost 5 bases, J lost 3 bases, and 17 bases lay in between. CDR3 amino acids: CAWEKDSFNYNEQFF. The CDR3 coding sequence is TGTGCCTGGGAGAAGGACTCGTTTAACTACAATGAGCAGTTCTTC.